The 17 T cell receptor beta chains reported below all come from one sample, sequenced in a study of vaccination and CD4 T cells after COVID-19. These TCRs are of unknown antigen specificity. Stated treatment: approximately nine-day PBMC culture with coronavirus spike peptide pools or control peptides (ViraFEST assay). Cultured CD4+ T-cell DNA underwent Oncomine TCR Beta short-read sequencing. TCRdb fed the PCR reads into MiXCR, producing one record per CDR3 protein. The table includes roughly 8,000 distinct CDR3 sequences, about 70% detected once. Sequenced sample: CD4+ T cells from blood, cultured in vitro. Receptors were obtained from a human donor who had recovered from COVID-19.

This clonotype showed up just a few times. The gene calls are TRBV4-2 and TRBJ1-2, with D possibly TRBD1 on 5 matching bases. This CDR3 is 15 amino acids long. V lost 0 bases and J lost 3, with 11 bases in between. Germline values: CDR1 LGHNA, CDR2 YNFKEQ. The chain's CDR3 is CASSQDPGRHYGYTF. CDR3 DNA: TGTGCCAGCAGCCAAGATCCAGGGCGGCACTATGGCTACACCTTC.

For the CDR3, the DNA is TGCAGTACAGGGGGAGGTCAGCCCCAGCATTTT. Its translation: CSTGGGQPQHF. J is TRBJ1-5 and V is TRBV20-1, with 8 positions matching TRBD1. Unmatched junction bases numbered 3, after V lost 8 bases and J lost 6 bases. Germline V gene sequence: CDR1 DFQATT, CDR2 SNEGSKA (reference sequence). The CDR3 runs to 11 residues.

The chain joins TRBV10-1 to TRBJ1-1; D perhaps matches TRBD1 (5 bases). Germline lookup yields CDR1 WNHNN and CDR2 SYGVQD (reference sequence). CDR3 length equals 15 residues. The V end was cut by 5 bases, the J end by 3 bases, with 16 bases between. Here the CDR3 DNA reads TGCGCCAGCAGTCGGGGACTGGCCGAGGACACTGAAGCTTTCTTT. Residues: CASSRGLAEDTEAFF.

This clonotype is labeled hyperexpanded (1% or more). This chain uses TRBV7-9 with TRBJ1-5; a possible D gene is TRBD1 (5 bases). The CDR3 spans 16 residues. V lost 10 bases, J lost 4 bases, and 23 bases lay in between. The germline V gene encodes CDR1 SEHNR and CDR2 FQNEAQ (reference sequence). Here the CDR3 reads CATTGGSSGGNQPQHF. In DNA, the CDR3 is TGTGCCACCACCGGGGGTTCGTCTGGGGGTAATCAGCCCCAGCATTTT.

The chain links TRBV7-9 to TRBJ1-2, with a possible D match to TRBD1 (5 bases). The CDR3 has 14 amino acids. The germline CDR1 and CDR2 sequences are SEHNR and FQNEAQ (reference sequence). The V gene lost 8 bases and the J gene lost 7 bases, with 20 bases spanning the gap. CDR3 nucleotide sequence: TGTGCCAGCCTCCCAGTCGGGGGTAACGGTGGCTACACCTTC. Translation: CASLPVGGNGGYTF.

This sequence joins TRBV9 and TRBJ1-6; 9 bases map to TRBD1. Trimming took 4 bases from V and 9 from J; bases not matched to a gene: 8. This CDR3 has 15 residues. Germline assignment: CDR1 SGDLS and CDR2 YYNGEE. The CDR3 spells CASSPGDRGSSPLHF. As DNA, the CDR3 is TGTGCCAGCAGCCCTGGTGACAGGGGGAGTTCACCCCTCCACTTT.

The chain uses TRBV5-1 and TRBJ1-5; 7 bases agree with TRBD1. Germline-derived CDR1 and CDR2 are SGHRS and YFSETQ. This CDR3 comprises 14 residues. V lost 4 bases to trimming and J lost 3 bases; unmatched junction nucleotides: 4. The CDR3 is CASSLGTVNQPQHF. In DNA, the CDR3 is TGCGCCAGCAGCCTTGGGACAGTCAATCAGCCCCAGCATTTT.

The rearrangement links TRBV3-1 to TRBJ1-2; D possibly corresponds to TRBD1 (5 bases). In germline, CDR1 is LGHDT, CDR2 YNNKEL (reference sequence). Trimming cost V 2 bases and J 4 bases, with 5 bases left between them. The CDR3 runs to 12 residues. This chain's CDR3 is CASSQQGYGYTF. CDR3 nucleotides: TGTGCCAGCAGCCAACAGGGCTATGGCTACACCTTC.

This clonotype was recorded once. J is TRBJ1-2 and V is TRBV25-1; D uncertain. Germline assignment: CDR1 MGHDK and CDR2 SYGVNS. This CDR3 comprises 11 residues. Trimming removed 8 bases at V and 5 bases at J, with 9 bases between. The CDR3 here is CASSGWYGYTF. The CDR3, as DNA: TGTGCCAGCTCCGGGTGGTATGGCTACACCTTC.

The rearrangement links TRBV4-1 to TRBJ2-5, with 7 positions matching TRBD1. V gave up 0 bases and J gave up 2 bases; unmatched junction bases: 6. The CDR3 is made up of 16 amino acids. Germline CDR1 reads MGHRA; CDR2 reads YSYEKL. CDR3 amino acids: CASSQEYRGLQETQYF. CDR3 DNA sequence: TGCGCCAGCAGCCAAGAATACAGGGGTTTACAAGAGACCCAGTACTTC.

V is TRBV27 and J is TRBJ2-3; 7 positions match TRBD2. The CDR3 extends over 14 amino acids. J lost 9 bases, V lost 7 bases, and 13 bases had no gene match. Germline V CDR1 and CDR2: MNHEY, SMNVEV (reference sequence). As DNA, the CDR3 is TGTGCCAGCAAATCGGGGGGTCCTCTTCGGACGCAGTATTTT. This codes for CASKSGGPLRTQYF.

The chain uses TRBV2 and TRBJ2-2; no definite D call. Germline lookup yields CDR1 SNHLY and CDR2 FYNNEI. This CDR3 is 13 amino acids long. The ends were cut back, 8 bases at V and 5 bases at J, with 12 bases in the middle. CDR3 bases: TGTGCCAGCCTGCTGGGGAATACCGGGGAGCTGTTTTTT. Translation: CASLLGNTGELFF.

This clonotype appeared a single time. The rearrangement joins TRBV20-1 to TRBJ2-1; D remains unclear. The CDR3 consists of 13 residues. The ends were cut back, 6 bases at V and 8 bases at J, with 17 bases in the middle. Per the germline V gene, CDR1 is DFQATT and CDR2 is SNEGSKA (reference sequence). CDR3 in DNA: TGCAGTGCGTCGGACCCTCGGTCTTATGAGCAGTTCTTC. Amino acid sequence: CSASDPRSYEQFF.

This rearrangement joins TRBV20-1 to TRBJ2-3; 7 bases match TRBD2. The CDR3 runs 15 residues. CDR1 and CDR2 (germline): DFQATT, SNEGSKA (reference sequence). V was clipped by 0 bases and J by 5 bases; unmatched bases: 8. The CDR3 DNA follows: TGCAGTGCTAGAGATTGGGGGGGGTCGAGAGATACGCAGTATTTT. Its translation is CSARDWGGSRDTQYF.

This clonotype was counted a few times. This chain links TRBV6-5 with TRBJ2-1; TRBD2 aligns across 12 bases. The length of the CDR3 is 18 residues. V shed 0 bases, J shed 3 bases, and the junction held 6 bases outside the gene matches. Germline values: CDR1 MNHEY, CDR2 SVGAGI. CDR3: CASSYSASGGAFYNEQFF. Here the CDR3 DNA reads TGTGCCAGCAGTTACTCTGCTAGCGGGGGGGCATTCTACAATGAGCAGTTCTTC.

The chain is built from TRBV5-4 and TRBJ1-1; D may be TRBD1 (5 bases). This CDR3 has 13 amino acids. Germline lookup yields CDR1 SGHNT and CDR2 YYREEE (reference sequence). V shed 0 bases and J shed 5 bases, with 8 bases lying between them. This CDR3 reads CASSLAWGTEAFF. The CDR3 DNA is TGTGCCAGCAGCTTGGCCTGGGGGACTGAAGCTTTCTTT.

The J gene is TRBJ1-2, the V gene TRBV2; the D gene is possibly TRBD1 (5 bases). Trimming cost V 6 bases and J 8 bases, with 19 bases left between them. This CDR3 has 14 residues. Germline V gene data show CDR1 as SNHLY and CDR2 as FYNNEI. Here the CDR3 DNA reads TGTGCCAGCAGCTCCTTCAGGGAGCCGCAGGGCTACACCTTC. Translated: CASSSFREPQGYTF.